The present entry profiles one TCR beta chain with its context. The antigen is not known. The germline V gene encodes CDR1 MNHNY and CDR2 SVGAGI (reference sequence). V was clipped by 5 bases and J by 3 bases; unmatched bases: 10. The CDR3 is 16 amino acids. These data belong to a study of cytomegalovirus exposure and HLA in healthy donors. Study observations and caveats: Reports indicated that the classifier achieved high specificity and sensitivity in diagnosing cytomegalovirus status. Prior analysis indicated that the majority of TCR beta V segments exhibited productivity approximately 90% or approximately 30% of the time. Later work showed greater clonal expansion in HLA-associated TCR beta chains than in equally common others. A missense variant in DCLRE1C was later tied to TCR beta V- and J-gene trimming.

The PCR made use of 60 Vbeta and 13 Jbeta primers. The method was immunoSEQ multiplex PCR; TCRdb's version includes in-frame clones alone and lacks a portion of them. The table lists about 120,000 clones, 55% to 65% of them singletons. The genes are TRBV6-6 and TRBJ2-1, with 7 bases fitting TRBD1. The sample comprised PBMCs. The receptor comes from a man aged 35 to 55 in good health and CMV-seropositive. CDR3 in DNA: TGTGCCAGCAGTCGCCCGACAGGGTTCCTCTACAATGAGCAGTTCTTC. This translates into CASSRPTGFLYNEQFF.